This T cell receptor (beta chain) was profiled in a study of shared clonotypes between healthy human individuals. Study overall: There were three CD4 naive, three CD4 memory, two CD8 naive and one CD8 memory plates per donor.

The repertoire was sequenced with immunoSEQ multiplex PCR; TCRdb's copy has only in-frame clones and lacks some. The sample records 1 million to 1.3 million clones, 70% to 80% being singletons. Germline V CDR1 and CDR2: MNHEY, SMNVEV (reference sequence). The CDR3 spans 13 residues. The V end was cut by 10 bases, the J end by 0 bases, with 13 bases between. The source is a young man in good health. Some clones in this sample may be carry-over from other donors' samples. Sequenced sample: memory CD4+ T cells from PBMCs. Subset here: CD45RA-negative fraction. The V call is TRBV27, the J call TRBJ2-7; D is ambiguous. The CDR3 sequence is CATPTSSSYEQYF. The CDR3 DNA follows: TGTGCCACCCCGACATCAAGCTCCTACGAGCAGTACTTC.